Presented here are 15 T cell receptor beta chains from one specimen sequenced in a study of blood T cells in healthy people across ages. For the second PCR, which ran for about 7 to 12 cycles, a sample-barcoded 5' primer and a J-beta primer mix were used. TCRdb re-called the 5' RACE reads through MiXCR, storing one row per CDR3 protein. The sample includes about 1.6 million distinct CDR3 sequences, roughly 32% of them seen just once. Sequenced material: blood. These receptors were collected from a woman under 40 in good health.

The CDR3 nucleotides read TGCGCCAGCAGCTCGGGACCCACAGGGGGCAGCCACAATGAGCAGTTCTTC. Translated: CASSSGPTGGSHNEQFF. This chain joins TRBV5-1 and TRBJ2-1; TRBD1 aligns across 9 bases. CDR3 length: 17 residues. V gave up 3 bases and J gave up 5 bases; unmatched junction bases: 12. Germline-derived CDR1 and CDR2 are SGHRS and YFSETQ.

The table lists this clonotype with a few counts. The CDR3 DNA reads TGTGCCAGTACCGGACAGGGGGCCTCTGGCTACACCTTC. It yields the protein CASTGQGASGYTF. The chain joins TRBV19 to TRBJ1-2, with 11 bases fitting TRBD1. CDR3 length: 13 residues. With 7 bases clipped from V and 7 bases from J, the junction kept 5 bases outside the gene matches. Germline CDR1 is LNHDA and CDR2 is SQIVND (reference sequence).

The V gene is TRBV6-1, the J gene TRBJ1-2, with D tentatively TRBD1 (6 bases). CDR3 length: 13 amino acids. V dropped 7 bases and J dropped 4 bases, with 13 bases sitting between them. The germline V gene has CDR1 MNHNS and CDR2 SASEGT. The CDR3 sequence: CASKVQGGYGYTF. The CDR3 DNA sequence: TGTGCCAGCAAAGTACAGGGAGGCTATGGCTACACCTTC.

The chain recombines TRBV6-5 with TRBJ2-3; 7 nucleotides line up with TRBD1. Trimming at V came to 2 bases and at J to 0 bases, leaving 8 bases not matched to a gene. In germline, CDR1 is MNHEY, CDR2 SVGAGI. The CDR3 has 17 amino acids. CDR3 DNA sequence: TGTGCCAGCAGTTACGGGGACAGCCTGTCTAGCACAGATACGCAGTATTTT. It is translated as CASSYGDSLSSTDTQYF.

This chain uses TRBV12-3 or TRBV12-4 with TRBJ2-1; 9 bases line up with TRBD2. The CDR3 runs to 19 residues. With V trimmed by 7 bases and J by 6 bases, 22 bases remained unmatched. CDR3 region: CASTLDRGGTSILVNEQFF. The CDR3 nucleotides are TGTGCCAGCACCCTAGACCGAGGTGGGACTAGCATTTTGGTCAATGAGCAGTTCTTC.

The CDR3 sequence: CSVEDFAGSGTDTQYF. CDR3 DNA: TGCAGCGTTGAAGATTTTGCAGGGTCCGGGACAGATACGCAGTATTTT. The V and J genes are TRBV29-1 and TRBJ2-3; D possibly corresponds to TRBD1 (5 bases). The CDR3 spans 16 residues. V gave up 0 bases and J gave up 3 bases, with 16 bases separating them. From germline, CDR1 is SQVTM and CDR2 ANQGSEA.

The rearrangement joins TRBV28 to TRBJ2-5; no clear D. Germline-derived CDR1 and CDR2 are MDHEN and SYDVKM. The CDR3 sequence is 14 residues long. The V and J ends lost 4 bases and 2 bases respectively, with 11 bases between them. The CDR3 spells CASSSRRAQETQYF. DNA of the CDR3: TGTGCCAGCAGTTCTCGTCGGGCGCAAGAGACCCAGTACTTC. Looking up the rest from reference TRBV28 and TRBJ2-5 gives the full variable domain: DVKVTQSSRYLVKRTGEKVFLECVQDMDHENMFWYRQDPGLGLRLIYFSYDVKMKEKGDIPEGYSVSREKKERFSLILESASTNQTSMYLCASSSRRAQETQYFGPGTRLLVL.

CDR3 protein: CASSIGTSGVAGELFF. The CDR3 nucleotides are TGCGCCAGCAGCATCGGGACTAGCGGGGTCGCCGGGGAGCTGTTTTTT. V gene TRBV5-1 combines with J gene TRBJ2-2, with 13 positions matching TRBD2. This CDR3 comprises 16 residues. CDR1 is SGHRS and CDR2 is YFSETQ in the germline V gene. Trimming at V came to 4 bases and at J to 6 bases, leaving 6 bases not matched to a gene.

This clonotype was seen a few times. The V call is TRBV6-1, the J call TRBJ1-1; D may be TRBD1 (6 bases). V lost 10 bases and J 0 bases, leaving 21 bases between the germline ends. The CDR3 is made up of 16 amino acids. Germline CDR1 MNHNS, CDR2 SASEGT. This CDR3 reads CAILKPPGHMNTEAFF. DNA of the CDR3: TGTGCCATCTTGAAGCCCCCGGGACACATGAACACTGAAGCTTTCTTT.

This clonotype occurred many times. V and J are TRBV5-5 and TRBJ2-7; D not resolved. Trimming pared 3 bases from V and 1 base from J, leaving 11 bases between. The CDR3 is 14 residues long. Germline V gives CDR1 SGHKS, CDR2 YYEKEE (reference sequence). The CDR3 spells CASSSELRSYEQYF. The DNA for the CDR3 is TGTGCCAGCAGCTCTGAACTGAGGTCCTACGAGCAGTACTTC.

The rearrangement uses TRBV9 and TRBJ2-1; 8 positions agree with TRBD2. The J segment lost 7 bases and the V segment lost 0 bases, leaving 3 bases of the junction unmatched. CDR3 length: 14 residues. Germline assignment: CDR1 SGDLS and CDR2 YYNGEE. CDR3 loop: CASSVDGGGNEQFF. CDR3 bases: TGTGCCAGCAGCGTAGATGGCGGGGGGAATGAGCAGTTCTTC.

V gene TRBV20-1 combines with J gene TRBJ2-3, with 12 positions matching TRBD2. The germline V gene encodes CDR1 DFQATT and CDR2 SNEGSKA (reference sequence). V trimming: 5 bases; J trimming: 2 bases; junction bases outside the gene matches: 11. The CDR3 is made up of 17 amino acids. The CDR3 nucleotides read TGCAGTGCTCTTTCTTTTGGACTAGCGGGAAACACAGATACGCAGTATTTT. This codes for CSALSFGLAGNTDTQYF.

In this sample, this clonotype turned up a few times. This chain connects TRBV10-3 to TRBJ2-1, with D possibly being TRBD2 (6 bases). The V end was cut by 8 bases, the J end by 4 bases, with 18 bases between. This CDR3 spans 15 amino acids. CDR1 is ENHRY, CDR2 SYGVKD, per germline. The CDR3 protein is CAISANRGAYNEQFF. Written as DNA, the CDR3 is TGTGCCATCTCGGCCAACCGCGGGGCTTACAATGAGCAGTTCTTC.

The genes are TRBV20-1 and TRBJ2-7; 7 bases fit TRBD1. The germline V gene has CDR1 DFQATT and CDR2 SNEGSKA (reference sequence). This CDR3 has 13 residues. The ends lost 0 bases at V and 6 bases at J; junction bases unmatched: 5. The CDR3 DNA is TGCAGTGCTAGAGAGGGGACAGAGGGCGAGCAGTACTTC. It codes for CSAREGTEGEQYF.

The chain employs TRBV7-2 and TRBJ2-7; 10 positions agree with TRBD2. From germline, CDR1 is SGHTA and CDR2 FQGNSA. This CDR3 region has 14 residues. The J segment lost 5 bases and the V segment lost 5 bases, leaving 6 bases of the junction unmatched. Here the CDR3 reads CASSVSGGLDEQYF. CDR3 in DNA: TGTGCCAGCAGCGTTAGCGGGGGGCTGGACGAGCAGTACTTC. Full variable domain (outside the CDR3, taken from reference TRBV7-2 and TRBJ2-7): GAGVSQSPSNKVTEKGKDVELRCDPISGHTALYWYRQSLGQGLEFLIYFQGNSAPDKSGLPSDRFSAERTGGSVSTLTIQRTQQEDSAVYLCASSVSGGLDEQYFGPGTRLTVT.